This T cell receptor (beta chain) is drawn from a study of T cell repertoires in cytomegalovirus infection. Across the study: Public TCR beta signatures marked donors with CMV infection and the matching HLA.

Study-wide results and caveats: CMV-specific TCR beta clonotypes restricted by HLA-C dominated the ex vivo response. Cumulated frequencies of public TCR beta families served to identify carriers of CMV plus the relevant HLA.

This clonotype was seen at least ten times. Its antigen remains unidentified. In TCRdb, the reads were re-called with MiXCR into one record per CDR3 protein. The data contain 130,000 or so distinct CDR3 sequences, under 8.5% of them singletons. V was trimmed by 7 bases and J by 1 base, leaving 16 bases between them. From germline, CDR1 is ENHRY and CDR2 SYGVKD. The CDR3 is made up of 15 amino acids. This clonotype was sampled from a human donor in good health (CMV status not recorded). Some clones in this sample may be carry-over from other donors' samples. The V gene is TRBV10-3, the J gene TRBJ2-5, with D possibly called TRBD1 or TRBD2 (6 bases each). Specimen: PBMCs. This CDR3 reads CAIKEEGGPQETQYF. For the CDR3, the DNA is TGTGCCATCAAGGAGGAGGGGGGCCCCCAAGAGACCCAGTACTTC.